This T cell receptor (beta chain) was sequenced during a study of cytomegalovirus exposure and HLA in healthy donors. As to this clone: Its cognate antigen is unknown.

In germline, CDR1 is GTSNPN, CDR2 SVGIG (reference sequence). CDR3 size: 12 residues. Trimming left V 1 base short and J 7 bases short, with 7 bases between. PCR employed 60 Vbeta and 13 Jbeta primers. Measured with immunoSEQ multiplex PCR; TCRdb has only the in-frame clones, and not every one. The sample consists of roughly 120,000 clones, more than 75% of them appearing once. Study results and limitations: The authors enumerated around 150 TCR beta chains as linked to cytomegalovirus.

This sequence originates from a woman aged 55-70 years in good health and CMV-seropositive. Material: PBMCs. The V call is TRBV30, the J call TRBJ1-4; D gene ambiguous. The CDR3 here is CAWSGYGEKLFF. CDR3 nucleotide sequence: TGTGCCTGGAGTGGGTACGGTGAAAAACTGTTTTTT.